This passage covers 2 T cell receptor beta chains from one sample sequenced in a study of CD8 T cells in Susac syndrome (dated by TCRdb to 2018 to 2020). Receptor amplification or capture employed the immunoSEQ multiplex PCR assay. RNA was extracted using the RNeasy kit, and about 0.45 to 1 ug of the RNA was reverse transcribed with random hexamers. The public reads were reprocessed in TCRdb via fastp at Q25 and MiXCR, keeping in-frame beta chains. Every distinct CDR3 protein forms one entry, paired with its most common genes and DNA. A total of around 150,000 distinct CDR3 sequences appear in this sample, 85% to 95% of them only once. Around 0.11% of the sample belongs to the ten largest clones. What was sequenced was CD4+ T cells from PBMCs. The receptors stem from a human donor with multiple sclerosis.

A note on this clonotype: At one end, the junction sequence differs from germline, possibly due to a read error. The chain combines TRBV9 with TRBJ2-4; D possibly corresponds to TRBD1 (6 bases). CDR1 is SGDLS and CDR2 is YYNGEE in the germline V gene. This CDR3 has 13 amino acids. The CDR3, as DNA: TGTGCCAGCAGCGTATCTGGAGGACAGACGTCAAACTTC. Amino acid sequence: CASSVSGGQTSNF.

A note on this clonotype: A read error may produce the germline difference seen at one junction end. The chain combines TRBV7-7 with TRBJ2-3, with 9 bases that match TRBD2. The CDR3 spans 16 residues. From germline, CDR1 is SSHAT and CDR2 FNYEAQ (reference sequence). The CDR3 loop reads CASSLGGLAGTDTQYF. CDR3 sequence (DNA): TGTGCTAGCAGCTTGGGGGGTCTAGCGGGAACAGATACGCAGTATTTT.